This TCR beta chain was captured in a study of T cell repertoires in cytomegalovirus infection. Whole-study context: Public TCR beta signatures marked donors with CMV infection and the matching HLA.

The CDR3 is made up of 16 amino acids. Trimming pared 2 bases from V and 1 base from J, leaving 13 bases between. Germline lookup yields CDR1 SGHTA and CDR2 FQGTGA. Notes on the study in general: Dominant in the ex vivo response were TCR beta clonotypes restricted by HLA-C and specific for CMV.

This clonotype was seen ten or more times. Its antigen is currently unknown. MiXCR, applied by TCRdb to the reads, yields one record per CDR3 protein. The sample carries fewer than 550,000 distinct CDR3 sequences, approximately 33% recorded once. The sample was PBMCs. The chain uses TRBV7-3 and TRBJ2-3; perhaps TRBD1 as D (5 bases). The receptor was isolated from a human donor in good health (CMV status not recorded). Some clones in this sample may be carry-over from other donors' samples. CDR3 protein: CASSLGAPLGTDTQYF. DNA of the CDR3: TGTGCCAGCAGCTTAGGGGCTCCTCTCGGCACAGATACGCAGTATTTT.